The 9 T cell receptor beta chains presented below share a single source sample, sequenced in a study of T cells in Graves' hyperthyroidism and ophthalmopathy. Amplified regions were TCR beta CDR3 sequences from RNA transcripts. The HTBI primer set was used in a first-round RT-PCR of the TCR CDR3. MiXCR, applied by TCRdb to the multiplex PCR reads, yields one record per CDR3 protein. The profile shows approximately 400,000 distinct CDR3 sequences, about 15% of them singletons. Specimen: blood. The receptor set was obtained from a woman aged 18-29 years with Graves' hyperthyroidism.

The chain employs TRBV4-1 and TRBJ2-6; 7 positions match TRBD1. There are 18 residues in the CDR3. V was clipped by 2 bases and J by 1 base; unmatched bases: 8. Germline CDR1 MGHRA, CDR2 YSYEKL. The CDR3 spells CASSQSQGIGSGANVLTF. Written as DNA, the CDR3 is TGCGCCAGCAGCCAATCACAGGGGATAGGATCTGGGGCCAACGTCCTGACTTTC.

In its sample, this clonotype was seen a few times. With a much larger clone just one base away, this may be a read error. The chain joins TRBV2 to TRBJ2-5; 11 bases match TRBD2. This CDR3 has 15 residues. Germline values: CDR1 SNHLY, CDR2 FYNNEI. V gave up 5 bases and J gave up 1 base; unmatched junction bases: 3. The CDR3 spells CASSSGTSGQETQYF. In DNA, the CDR3 is TGTGCCAGCAGTTCCGGGACTAGCGGCCAAGAGACCCAGTACTTC.

This clonotype was seen more than once but under ten times. The chain employs TRBV28 and TRBJ2-5; the D gene is possibly TRBD1 (6 bases). This CDR3 region has 16 residues. V shed 3 bases and J shed 5 bases, with 19 bases lying between them. Germline-derived CDR1 and CDR2 are MDHEN and SYDVKM. The CDR3 reads CASSFFPGPQGETQYF. The CDR3 DNA follows: TGTGCCAGCAGTTTTTTCCCGGGCCCTCAGGGGGAGACCCAGTACTTC.

This clonotype was seen repeatedly, ten times or more. The chain carries TRBV6-5 and TRBJ1-1; D unresolved. The CDR3 consists of 13 residues. Trimming stripped 0 bases from V and 10 bases from J, with 12 bases between. Germline V lookup: CDR1 MNHEY, CDR2 SVGAGI. CDR3 region: CASSYSTGYGAFF. The DNA for the CDR3 is TGTGCCAGCAGTTACTCGACGGGCTATGGAGCTTTCTTT.

This chain links TRBV24-1 with TRBJ2-2; 9 bases fit TRBD2. From germline, CDR1 is KGHDR and CDR2 SFDVKD. This CDR3 comprises 16 residues. V lost 4 bases, J lost 5 bases, and 7 bases stayed unmatched. The CDR3 coding sequence is TGTGCCACCAGTGACCTTAGCGGGGGAAGTACCGGGGAGCTGTTTTTT. As protein: CATSDLSGGSTGELFF.

V is TRBV6-2 or TRBV6-3 and J is TRBJ2-1; D is ambiguous. The CDR3 consists of 16 residues. The V gene's germline CDR1 is MNHEY and CDR2 SVGEGT. Trimming pared 6 bases from V and 1 base from J, leaving 16 bases between. The CDR3 region has the DNA TGTGCCAGCAGGCCCGCCGGCGGCCTGTCCTACAATGAGCAGTTCTTC. Its translation is CASRPAGGLSYNEQFF.

This chain links TRBV20-1 with TRBJ1-2; D perhaps matches TRBD1 (5 bases). Trimming removed 4 bases at V and 0 bases at J, with 12 bases between. Germline CDR1 and CDR2: DFQATT and SNEGSKA (reference sequence). This CDR3 is built from 14 residues. CDR3 bases: TGCAGTGCTACCTCAGGGTCAACTAACTATGGCTACACCTTC. Its protein product is CSATSGSTNYGYTF.

Ten or more counts support this clonotype. The chain employs TRBV9 and TRBJ2-5; no definite D call. Trimming removed 0 bases at V and 3 bases at J, with 12 bases between. This CDR3 is 15 amino acids long. The germline CDR1 and CDR2 sequences are SGDLS and YYNGEE. The CDR3 sequence is CASSVAGRGEETQYF. The CDR3 nucleotides are TGTGCCAGCAGCGTAGCTGGGCGCGGCGAAGAGACCCAGTACTTC.

This clonotype was recorded at least ten times. The V call is TRBV11-2, the J call TRBJ2-5; TRBD2 agrees at 11 bases. Germline-derived CDR1 and CDR2 are SGHAT and FQNNGV. The CDR3 is made up of 15 amino acids. After removal of 4 bases from V and 3 bases from J, the junction contained 4 bases not matched to a gene. The CDR3 DNA reads TGTGCCAGCAGCTCGACTAGCGGGACTGAAGAGACCCAGTACTTC. Encoded protein: CASSSTSGTEETQYF.